The source of this TCR beta chain is a study of radiotherapy plus CTLA-4 blockade in lung cancer. The wider study: The study recorded objective responses in roughly 20% of patients and disease control in 31%. Study-wide results and caveats: Response was reportedly best predicted by early blood T cell clone dynamics, with interferon-beta. Researchers report tumor-derived TCR clones expanding in blood after radiotherapy plus ipilimumab.

Worth noting for this clone: Its antigen is unidentified.

Participants had chemo-refractory metastatic non-small-cell lung cancer and were treated with focal radiation plus ipilimumab CTLA-4 blockade. The method was immunoSEQ multiplex PCR; TCRdb's version includes in-frame clones alone and lacks a portion of them. The sample has some 98,000 clones, 82% seen once. This receptor was taken from a human donor with non-small cell lung cancer who had a partial response to radiotherapy plus ipilimumab. The sample here was peripheral blood, taken from a patient treated with radiotherapy plus ipilimumab.

The CDR3 nucleotides read TGCGCCAGCAGCTCCCAGGCGCAGGGGCGTAATGAAAAACTGTTTTTT. Protein product: CASSSQAQGRNEKLFF. J is TRBJ1-4 and V is TRBV5-1, with D maybe TRBD1 (6 bases). Germline lookup yields CDR1 SGHRS and CDR2 YFSETQ. Trimming stripped 3 bases from V and 4 bases from J, with 16 bases between. The CDR3 consists of 16 residues.